This is a list of T cell receptor beta chains from one sample in a study of blood T cell repertoires in COVID-19. Sequenced by immunoSEQ multiplex PCR; TCRdb stores in-frame clones only, minus some. Among around 300,000 clones listed, about 90% were seen once. The sequenced sample was PBMCs or T cells enriched from blood (not recorded which). These receptors were obtained from a woman in her sixties who had recovered from COVID-19. Each CDR3 is given with its conserved first and last residue. Each record gives: D gene, J gene, V gene, clone size, CDR3 protein, CDR3 DNA. D genes are given only for firm matches. Expanded clones get a size class; other rows say once, few or many, or leave the size out.

d_call: TRBD2; j_call: TRBJ2-7; v_call: TRBV28; clone_size: -; cdr3_aa: CASSRKPGLAGSYEQYF; cdr3_nt: TGTGCCAGCAGTCGAAAACCCGGACTAGCGGGGTCCTACGAGCAGTACTTC
d_call: TRBD2; j_call: TRBJ2-1; v_call: TRBV10-1; clone_size: -; cdr3_aa: CASSERTSGGEVVQFF; cdr3_nt: TGCGCCAGCAGTGAGAGGACTAGCGGGGGCGAAGTGGTGCAGTTCTTC
d_call: -; j_call: TRBJ2-1; v_call: TRBV11-2; clone_size: -; cdr3_aa: CASRGDSYNEQFF; cdr3_nt: TGTGCCAGCAGAGGGGACTCCTACAATGAGCAGTTCTTC
d_call: TRBD1; j_call: TRBJ2-2; v_call: TRBV7-2; clone_size: once; cdr3_aa: CASSTSGGLNTGELFF; cdr3_nt: TGTGCCAGCAGCACCTCAGGGGGCCTGAACACCGGGGAGCTGTTTTTT
d_call: -; j_call: TRBJ1-5; v_call: TRBV19; clone_size: -; cdr3_aa: CASSIDRAYSNQPQHF; cdr3_nt: TGTGCCAGTAGTATTGACAGAGCTTATAGCAATCAGCCCCAGCATTTT
d_call: -; j_call: TRBJ2-1; v_call: TRBV15; clone_size: -; cdr3_aa: CATGPNSNTGNEQFF; cdr3_nt: TGTGCCACCGGCCCCAATTCAAACACAGGGAATGAGCAGTTCTTC
d_call: -; j_call: TRBJ1-4; v_call: TRBV2; clone_size: -; cdr3_aa: CASSPLGGNEKLFF; cdr3_nt: TGTGCCAGCAGTCCGCTCGGTGGTAATGAAAAACTGTTTTTT
d_call: -; j_call: TRBJ1-6; v_call: TRBV21-1; clone_size: -; cdr3_aa: CASSPSRGVGNSPLHF; cdr3_nt: TGTGCCAGCAGTCCCAGCAGGGGGGTAGGTAATTCACCCCTCCACTTT
d_call: -; j_call: TRBJ2-1; v_call: TRBV7-9; clone_size: -; cdr3_aa: CASSLVVNEQFF; cdr3_nt: TGTGCCAGCAGCTTAGTTGTAAATGAGCAGTTCTTC
d_call: -; j_call: TRBJ1-5; v_call: TRBV28; clone_size: -; cdr3_aa: CASRISLGPGLDQPQHF; cdr3_nt: TGTGCCAGCAGGATCTCATTAGGCCCCGGACTTGATCAGCCCCAGCATTTT
d_call: TRBD1; j_call: TRBJ1-5; v_call: TRBV4-1; clone_size: -; cdr3_aa: CASSQAPGQGGQPQHF; cdr3_nt: TGCGCCAGCAGCCAAGCCCCAGGACAGGGTGGACAGCCCCAGCATTTT
d_call: -; j_call: TRBJ2-7; v_call: TRBV13; clone_size: few; cdr3_aa: CASSLNSYYEQYF; cdr3_nt: TGTGCCAGCAGCTTAAATAGCTACTACGAGCAGTACTTC
d_call: -; j_call: TRBJ1-3; v_call: TRBV3-1/TRBV3-2; clone_size: -; cdr3_aa: CASTRGLGNTIYF; cdr3_nt: TGTGCCAGCACTCGAGGCCTTGGAAACACCATATATTTT
d_call: TRBD1; j_call: TRBJ1-3; v_call: TRBV7-9; clone_size: -; cdr3_aa: CASSFEGQGNTIYF; cdr3_nt: TGTGCCAGCAGCTTTGAGGGACAGGGTAACACCATATATTTT
d_call: -; j_call: TRBJ1-2; v_call: TRBV28; clone_size: -; cdr3_aa: CASEGQGGGYTF; cdr3_nt: TGTGCCAGCGAGGGACAAGGGGGTGGCTACACCTTC
d_call: -; j_call: TRBJ2-7; v_call: TRBV11-2; clone_size: -; cdr3_aa: CASSLDLEQYF; cdr3_nt: TGTGCCAGCAGCTTAGATCTCGAGCAGTACTTC
d_call: -; j_call: TRBJ1-4; v_call: TRBV5-1; clone_size: once; cdr3_aa: CASGAAANEKLFF; cdr3_nt: TGCGCCAGCGGGGCCGCGGCTAATGAAAAACTGTTTTTT
d_call: -; j_call: TRBJ2-1; v_call: TRBV16; clone_size: -; cdr3_aa: CASSQSADNEQFF; cdr3_nt: TGTGCCAGCAGCCAATCGGCAGACAATGAGCAGTTCTTC
d_call: TRBD2; j_call: TRBJ2-6; v_call: TRBV2; clone_size: -; cdr3_aa: CASSPGGSGANVLTF; cdr3_nt: TGTGCCAGCAGCCCCGGGGGGTCAGGGGCCAACGTCCTGACTTTC
d_call: TRBD1; j_call: TRBJ2-2; v_call: TRBV7-9; clone_size: -; cdr3_aa: CASSPRQGMQNTGELFF; cdr3_nt: TGTGCCAGCAGCCCGCGACAGGGGATGCAGAACACCGGGGAGCTGTTTTTT
d_call: -; j_call: TRBJ2-3; v_call: TRBV6-5; clone_size: -; cdr3_aa: CASSLVAGTTDTQYF; cdr3_nt: TGTGCCAGCAGTTTGGTGGCGGGGACCACAGATACGCAGTATTTT
d_call: TRBD1; j_call: TRBJ2-1; v_call: TRBV3-1/TRBV3-2; clone_size: -; cdr3_aa: CASSRGDRGRREQFF; cdr3_nt: TGTGCCAGCTCCCGGGGGGACAGGGGGCGCAGAGAGCAGTTCTTC
d_call: -; j_call: TRBJ1-4; v_call: TRBV30; clone_size: -; cdr3_aa: CAWSVQGHEKLFF; cdr3_nt: TGTGCCTGGAGTGTACAGGGCCATGAAAAACTGTTTTTT
d_call: TRBD2; j_call: TRBJ2-1; v_call: TRBV2; clone_size: -; cdr3_aa: CASREASGSSYNEQFF; cdr3_nt: TGTGCCTCCCGCGAGGCTAGCGGAAGCTCCTACAATGAGCAGTTCTTC
d_call: TRBD2; j_call: TRBJ2-1; v_call: TRBV28; clone_size: -; cdr3_aa: CASSLRGLAENNEQFF; cdr3_nt: TGTGCCAGCAGTTTGCGAGGACTAGCGGAGAACAATGAACAGTTCTTC
d_call: -; j_call: TRBJ2-3; v_call: TRBV11-2; clone_size: -; cdr3_aa: CASSLPPDRPSTDTQYF; cdr3_nt: TGTGCCAGCAGCTTACCCCCCGACAGGCCTAGCACAGATACGCAGTATTTT
d_call: TRBD1; j_call: TRBJ2-2; v_call: TRBV3-1/TRBV3-2; clone_size: once; cdr3_aa: CASSHSQGSRTGELFF; cdr3_nt: TGTGCCAGCAGCCATTCACAGGGGTCGCGGACCGGGGAGCTGTTTTTT
d_call: -; j_call: TRBJ1-6; v_call: TRBV7-9; clone_size: -; cdr3_aa: CASSPQGTSYNSPLHF; cdr3_nt: TGTGCCAGCAGCCCACAGGGTACCTCCTATAATTCACCCCTCCACTTT
d_call: -; j_call: TRBJ1-3; v_call: TRBV29-1; clone_size: -; cdr3_aa: CSVVSSGNTIYF; cdr3_nt: TGCAGCGTCGTGAGCTCTGGAAACACCATATATTTT
d_call: -; j_call: TRBJ2-2; v_call: TRBV5-4; clone_size: -; cdr3_aa: CASSGHSVRELFF; cdr3_nt: TGTGCCAGCAGCGGACATAGTGTTAGGGAGCTGTTTTTT
d_call: -; j_call: TRBJ1-5; v_call: TRBV18; clone_size: -; cdr3_aa: CASSISGNEPQHF; cdr3_nt: TGTGCCAGCTCAATTTCGGGGAATGAGCCCCAGCATTTT
d_call: -; j_call: TRBJ2-5; v_call: TRBV18; clone_size: -; cdr3_aa: CASSPPQGQETQYF; cdr3_nt: TGTGCCAGCTCACCACCGCAGGGGCAAGAGACCCAGTACTTC
d_call: TRBD1; j_call: TRBJ1-2; v_call: TRBV18; clone_size: -; cdr3_aa: CASRQGRGNYGYTF; cdr3_nt: TGTGCCAGCCGACAGGGCAGGGGCAACTATGGCTACACCTTC
d_call: TRBD2; j_call: TRBJ2-2; v_call: TRBV24-1; clone_size: -; cdr3_aa: CATSEGGAGRHTGELFF; cdr3_nt: TGTGCCACCAGTGAGGGGGGAGCGGGGAGACACACCGGGGAGCTGTTTTTT
d_call: -; j_call: TRBJ2-5; v_call: TRBV7-3; clone_size: -; cdr3_aa: CASSLTPQETQYF; cdr3_nt: TGTGCCAGCAGCTTAACCCCTCAAGAGACCCAGTACTTC
d_call: TRBD2; j_call: TRBJ2-7; v_call: TRBV6-5; clone_size: -; cdr3_aa: CASSSLAGGSSYEQYF; cdr3_nt: TGTGCCAGCAGTTCATTAGCGGGGGGGAGCTCCTACGAGCAGTACTTC
d_call: TRBD1; j_call: TRBJ1-1; v_call: TRBV27; clone_size: -; cdr3_aa: CASSLGGQGGTEAFF; cdr3_nt: TGTGCCAGCAGTTTAGGGGGACAGGGGGGCACTGAAGCTTTCTTT
d_call: TRBD1; j_call: TRBJ1-6; v_call: TRBV4-2; clone_size: -; cdr3_aa: CASSRRDREDSPLHF; cdr3_nt: TGTGCCAGCAGCCGCCGGGACAGGGAAGATTCACCCCTCCACTTT
d_call: -; j_call: TRBJ1-3; v_call: TRBV2; clone_size: -; cdr3_aa: CASSEQGRNTIYF; cdr3_nt: TGTGCCAGCAGTGAACAGGGGAGAAACACCATATATTTT
d_call: -; j_call: TRBJ1-1; v_call: TRBV30; clone_size: -; cdr3_aa: CAWNQGPNTEAFF; cdr3_nt: TGTGCCTGGAATCAGGGCCCAAACACTGAAGCTTTCTTT
d_call: -; j_call: TRBJ2-7; v_call: TRBV14; clone_size: -; cdr3_aa: CASSQRRGSYEQYF; cdr3_nt: TGTGCCAGCAGCCAACGGAGAGGCTCCTACGAGCAGTACTTC
d_call: -; j_call: TRBJ1-4; v_call: TRBV28; clone_size: -; cdr3_aa: CASSSSGNANEKLFF; cdr3_nt: TGTGCCAGCAGTTCCTCGGGTAACGCTAATGAAAAACTGTTTTTT
d_call: -; j_call: TRBJ1-1; v_call: TRBV18; clone_size: once; cdr3_aa: CASSPQGQNTEAFF; cdr3_nt: TGTGCCAGCTCACCACAAGGACAGAACACTGAAGCTTTCTTT
d_call: TRBD1; j_call: TRBJ1-5; v_call: TRBV11-3; clone_size: -; cdr3_aa: CASSLDSRQGAGQPQHF; cdr3_nt: TGTGCCAGCAGCTTAGACTCTCGCCAGGGGGCAGGGCAGCCCCAGCATTTT
d_call: -; j_call: TRBJ1-5; v_call: TRBV4-1; clone_size: -; cdr3_aa: CASSQEVLLRGNQPQHF; cdr3_nt: TGCGCCAGCAGCCAAGAAGTACTACTCAGGGGCAATCAGCCCCAGCATTTT
d_call: TRBD1; j_call: TRBJ2-7; v_call: TRBV3-1/TRBV3-2; clone_size: -; cdr3_aa: CASSQDPRTGGYEQYF; cdr3_nt: TGTGCCAGCAGCCAAGATCCACGGACAGGGGGCTACGAGCAGTACTTC
d_call: -; j_call: TRBJ2-2; v_call: TRBV6-5; clone_size: -; cdr3_aa: CASPPGQNTGELFF; cdr3_nt: TGTGCCAGCCCCCCAGGGCAGAACACCGGGGAGCTGTTTTTT